The present entry profiles one T cell receptor beta chain with its context. Its antigen is as yet unknown. This sample stems from a study of OX40 agonist ivuxolimab in advanced cancers. Study-level information: Ivuxolimab was delivered to patients intravenously every 2 weeks at doses spanning 0.01 to 10 mg/kg. Three partial responders included one hepatocellular carcinoma patient and two cutaneous melanoma patients. General study points: Among the nonresponders, some also had low normalized T-cell clonal expansion. CD4+ and CD8+ T cells in blood underwent clonal expansion by week 6 at 0.1 to 3.0 mg/kg.

Sequencing used immunoSEQ multiplex PCR; TCRdb keeps in-frame clones, though not all of them. The sample lists around 60,000 clones; over 75% were seen once. CDR3 length equals 15 residues. Germline V CDR1 and CDR2: LNHNV, YYDKDF (reference sequence). The trim removed 2 bases at V and 8 bases at J, leaving 8 bases unmatched. The TCR originated in an adult with an advanced solid tumor such as melanoma, head and neck, liver or kidney cancer. The sequencing used CD4+ or CD8+ T cells sorted from blood, collected in a trial of the OX40 agonist ivuxolimab. The V and J genes are TRBV15 and TRBJ1-4, with 7 nucleotides matching TRBD1. The CDR3 coding sequence is TGTGCCACCAGCAGATCGACAGGGTTGTGGGAAAAACTGTTTTTT. It is translated as CATSRSTGLWEKLFF. Supplemented by reference TRBV15 and TRBJ1-4, the full variable domain reads DAMVIQNPRYQVTQFGKPVTLSCSQTLNHNVMYWYQQKSSQAPKLLFHYYDKDFNNEADTPDNFQSRRPNTSFCFLDIRSPGLGDTAMYLCATSRSTGLWEKLFFGSGTQLSVL.